This TCR beta chain emerged from a study of MAIT cells during Salmonella Paratyphi A infection (dated by TCRdb to 2017 to 2019). Broadly, across the study: A single dose of 1-5x10^3 CFU of S. Paratyphi A strain NVGH308 was swallowed by adult volunteers aged 18 to 60. Starting at diagnosis, the diagnosed volunteers took ciprofloxacin 500 mg twice daily for 14 days.

There are a few counts of this clonotype. The antigen it recognizes is unknown. Nothing much larger sits one base from this clone, and base qualities are not available. Summary of the overall study and its limitations: More expansion or contraction among the top five MAIT clonotypes was shown in diagnosed volunteers than in healthy controls (approximately 0.48 versus 0.14), suggesting infection-driven repertoire reshaping. MAIT cell TRBV usage was oligoclonal with a preference for TRBV20 and TRBV6, and infection did not appear to change this usage. The space taken up by over-represented MAIT clonotypes dropped significantly from baseline to mid-infection (about 0.15 to 0.10), while post-infection showed no significant difference. Although the availability of volunteer samples limited sample sizes, the sizes were judged adequate for detecting differences between groups.

Receptor amplification or capture employed 5' RACE. Two rounds of PCR with Phusion High-Fidelity polymerase amplified TCRbeta, with sample-specific barcodes added in the primers. TCRbeta libraries were made through template-switch cDNA synthesis using SMARTScribe reverse transcriptase and a TRBC-specific primer. The barcoded samples were pooled and then prepared using the NEBNext Ultra DNA Library Prep Kit for Illumina. The libraries were sequenced on an Illumina MiSeq using the MiSeq reagent kit v2, 300 cycles. Per the authors' processing: Reads were demultiplexed by barcode with Jemultiplexer and aligned with MiTCR using default parameters. VDJtools removed non-functional sequences, and clonotypes were defined by amino acid sequence, with clonotype frequencies based on assigned sequence reads. Clonal space homeostasis binned clonotypes by frequency as over-represented (0.05-1), large, medium and small. Clones were called with MiXCR by TCRdb after fastp trimmed the public reads at Q25, and only in-frame beta chains were retained. Rows merge per CDR3 protein into single entries with the most common DNA and genes. The V and J calls follow TCRdb's processing rather than the paper's. Recorded for this sample are about 710 distinct CDR3 sequences; around a sixth of them occurred a single time. 31% of the sample belongs to the ten largest clones.

According to the study, the label for this sample's time point signals: mid-infection, around enteric fever diagnosis. MAIT cells were defined as Valpha7.2+ CD161+ T cells and were identified and sorted by flow cytometry. Over time, circulating MAIT cell TCRbeta repertoires were profiled in more than five volunteers who came down with enteric fever following controlled oral challenge with live Salmonella Paratyphi A. Every diagnosed volunteer provided MAIT cell samples at three timepoints: pre-infection, mid-infection and post-infection. Enteric fever was diagnosed on the basis of Paratyphi A bacteremia and/or persistent fever above 38 degrees C lasting more than 12 hours. Challenged volunteers were diagnosed with infection sometime between day 4 and day 7 after challenge. For RNA extraction, about 5,000 to 11,000 MAIT cells from each sample were sorted straight into RNAqueous-Micro lysis buffer. Lymphoprep gradient centrifugation was used to isolate peripheral blood mononuclear cells from blood samples and leukocyte cones. A BD FACSAria Fusion or BD FACSAria III sorter was used for cell sorting.

Trimmed from V: 0 bases; trimmed from J: 6 bases; junction bases lacking a gene match: 7. Its CDR3 holds 15 amino acids, cysteine through phenylalanine. Only the CDR3 portion is preserved as DNA: 45 bases, with reading frame beginning at the first base. According to the germline V gene (reference sequence), CDR1 reads DFQATT and CDR2 reads SNEGSKA. The receptor's source is a person aged 18-70 years who was deliberately infected with Salmonella Paratyphi A in a paratyphoid fever challenge study. Rearrangement joined TRBV20-1 to TRBJ2-1; the central 8 bases match TRBD2. Material: MAIT cells from blood, obtained at the middle sampling point of the challenge study. The CDR3 here reads CSAREPAGDINEQFF. The sequenced DNA: TGCAGTGCTAGAGAGCCAGCGGGGGATATCAATGAGCAGTTCTTC.